The clone carrying this T cell receptor (beta chain) has only a few counts. Its cognate antigen is unknown. The PCR made use of 60 Vbeta and 13 Jbeta primers. The repertoire was sequenced with immunoSEQ multiplex PCR; TCRdb's copy has only in-frame clones and lacks some. The sample has about 130,000 clones, 17% seen once; the top ten hold roughly 3%. The data stem from a study of cytomegalovirus exposure and HLA in healthy donors. This CDR3 spans 15 amino acids. Germline loops: CDR1 SGHDT, CDR2 YYEEEE. Trimming cost V 3 bases and J 4 bases, with 16 bases left between them. General observations from the study: TCR beta V- and J-gene trimming, according to a later analysis, was linked to a missense DCLRE1C variant. In a later analysis, TCR association rates varied by HLA locus: DRB1 most, HLA-C fewest. An Asian-associated ancestry cluster reportedly showed fewer N-insertions than the roughly 670-donor mean in a later analysis.

The sequenced sample consisted of PBMCs. The J gene is TRBJ1-2, the V gene TRBV5-6; D is ambiguous. This clonotype was obtained from a female donor in good health and CMV-seropositive. This CDR3 reads CASSYRLLPGYGYTF. The CDR3 DNA follows: TGTGCCAGCAGCTATAGACTTCTCCCCGGCTATGGCTACACCTTC.